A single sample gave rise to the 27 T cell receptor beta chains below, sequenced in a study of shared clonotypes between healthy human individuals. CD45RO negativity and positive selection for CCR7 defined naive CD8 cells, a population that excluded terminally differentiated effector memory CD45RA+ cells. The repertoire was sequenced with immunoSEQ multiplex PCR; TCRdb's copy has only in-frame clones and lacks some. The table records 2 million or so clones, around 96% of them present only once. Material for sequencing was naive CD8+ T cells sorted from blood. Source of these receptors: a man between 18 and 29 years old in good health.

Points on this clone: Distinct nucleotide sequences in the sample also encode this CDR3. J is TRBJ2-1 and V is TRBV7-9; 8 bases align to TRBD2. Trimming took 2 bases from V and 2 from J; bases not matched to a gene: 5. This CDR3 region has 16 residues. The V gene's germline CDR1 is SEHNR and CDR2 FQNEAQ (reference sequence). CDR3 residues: CASSLSSGSTYNEQFF. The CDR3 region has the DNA TGTGCCAGCAGCTTATCGAGCGGGAGCACCTACAATGAGCAGTTCTTC.

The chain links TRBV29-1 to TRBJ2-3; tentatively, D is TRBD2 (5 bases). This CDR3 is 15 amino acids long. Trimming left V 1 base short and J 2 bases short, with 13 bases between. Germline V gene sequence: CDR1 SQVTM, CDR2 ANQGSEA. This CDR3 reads CSVEGGPGTTDTQYF. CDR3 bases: TGCAGCGTTGAAGGAGGGCCGGGTACCACAGATACGCAGTATTTT.

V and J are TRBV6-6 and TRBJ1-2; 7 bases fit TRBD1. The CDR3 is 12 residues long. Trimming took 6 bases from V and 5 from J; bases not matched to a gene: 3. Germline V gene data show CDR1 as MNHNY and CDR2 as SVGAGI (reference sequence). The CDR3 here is CASRDRDYGYTF. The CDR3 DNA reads TGTGCCAGCAGAGACAGGGATTATGGCTACACCTTC.

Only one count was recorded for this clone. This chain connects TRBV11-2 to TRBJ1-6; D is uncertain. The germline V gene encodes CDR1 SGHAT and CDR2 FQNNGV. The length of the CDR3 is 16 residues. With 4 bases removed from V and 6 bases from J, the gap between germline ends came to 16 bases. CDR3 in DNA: TGTGCCAGCAGCTCTCCCGACTTGGTTGGTAATTCACCCCTCCACTTT. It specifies CASSSPDLVGNSPLHF.

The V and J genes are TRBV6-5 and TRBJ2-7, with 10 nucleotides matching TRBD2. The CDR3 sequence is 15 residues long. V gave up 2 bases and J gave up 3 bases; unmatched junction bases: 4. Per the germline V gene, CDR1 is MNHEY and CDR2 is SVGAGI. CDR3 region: CASSYRSSGGYEQYF. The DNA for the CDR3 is TGTGCCAGCAGTTACAGGTCTAGCGGGGGCTACGAGCAGTACTTC.

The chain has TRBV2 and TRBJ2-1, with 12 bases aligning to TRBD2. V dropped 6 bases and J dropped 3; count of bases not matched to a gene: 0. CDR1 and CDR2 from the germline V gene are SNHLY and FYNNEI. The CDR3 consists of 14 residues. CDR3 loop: CASRLAGGYNEQFF. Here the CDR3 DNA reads TGTGCCAGCAGACTAGCGGGGGGCTACAATGAGCAGTTCTTC.

CDR3 coding DNA: TGTGCCAGCAGCCCGGACAGCCCCGAGCAGTTCTTC. Amino acid sequence: CASSPDSPEQFF. The chain carries TRBV5-4 and TRBJ2-1; possible D gene TRBD1, 6 bases. Trimming removed 4 bases at V and 10 bases at J, with 12 bases between. The CDR3 has 12 amino acids. Germline V CDR1 and CDR2: SGHNT, YYREEE (reference sequence).

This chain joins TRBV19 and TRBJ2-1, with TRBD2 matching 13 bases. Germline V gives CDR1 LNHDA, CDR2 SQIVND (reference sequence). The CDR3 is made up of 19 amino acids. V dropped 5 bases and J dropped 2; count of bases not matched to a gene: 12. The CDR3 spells CASSEGRTSGSWAYNEQFF. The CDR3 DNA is TGTGCCAGTAGTGAAGGCCGGACTAGCGGGAGTTGGGCCTACAATGAGCAGTTCTTC.

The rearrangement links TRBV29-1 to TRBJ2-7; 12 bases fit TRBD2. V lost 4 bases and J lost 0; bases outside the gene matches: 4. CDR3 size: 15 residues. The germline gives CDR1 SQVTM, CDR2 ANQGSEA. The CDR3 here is CSVVTSGRSSYEQYF. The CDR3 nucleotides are TGCAGCGTTGTCACTAGCGGGAGGAGCTCCTACGAGCAGTACTTC.

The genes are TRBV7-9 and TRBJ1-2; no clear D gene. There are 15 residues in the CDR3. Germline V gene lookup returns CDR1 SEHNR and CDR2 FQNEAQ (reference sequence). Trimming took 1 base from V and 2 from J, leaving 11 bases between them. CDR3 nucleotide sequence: TGTGCCAGCAGCTTAGATGCGAGCCTGAACTATGGCTACACCTTC. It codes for CASSLDASLNYGYTF.

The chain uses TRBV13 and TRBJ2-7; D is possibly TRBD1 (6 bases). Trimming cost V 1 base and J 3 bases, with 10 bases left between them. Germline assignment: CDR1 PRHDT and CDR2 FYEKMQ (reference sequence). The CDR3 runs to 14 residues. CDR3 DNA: TGTGCCAGCAGCTTAGTACAGGGTAACTACGAGCAGTACTTC. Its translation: CASSLVQGNYEQYF. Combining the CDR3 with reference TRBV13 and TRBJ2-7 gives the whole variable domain AAGVIQSPRHLIKEKRETATLKCYPIPRHDTVYWYQQGPGQDPQFLISFYEKMQSDKGSIPDRFSAQQFSDYHSELNMSSLELGDSALYFCASSLVQGNYEQYFGPGTRLTVT.

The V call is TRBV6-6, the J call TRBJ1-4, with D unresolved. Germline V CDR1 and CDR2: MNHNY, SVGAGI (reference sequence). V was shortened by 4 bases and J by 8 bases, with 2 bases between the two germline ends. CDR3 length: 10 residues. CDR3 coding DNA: TGTGCCAGCAGTTCGGAAAAACTGTTTTTT. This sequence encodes CASSSEKLFF.

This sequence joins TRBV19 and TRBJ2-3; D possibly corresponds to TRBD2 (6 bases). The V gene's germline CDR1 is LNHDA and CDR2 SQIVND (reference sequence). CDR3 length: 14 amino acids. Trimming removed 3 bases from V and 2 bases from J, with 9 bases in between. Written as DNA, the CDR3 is TGTGCCAGTAGTATCGGGACTGTCACAGATACGCAGTATTTT. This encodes CASSIGTVTDTQYF.

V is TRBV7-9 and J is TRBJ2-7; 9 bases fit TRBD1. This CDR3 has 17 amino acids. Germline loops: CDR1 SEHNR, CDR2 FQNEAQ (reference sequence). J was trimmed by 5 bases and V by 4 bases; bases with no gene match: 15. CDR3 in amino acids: CASSSLQSRQGDHEQYF. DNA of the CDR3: TGTGCCAGCAGCTCTCTACAATCTCGACAGGGGGACCACGAGCAGTACTTC.

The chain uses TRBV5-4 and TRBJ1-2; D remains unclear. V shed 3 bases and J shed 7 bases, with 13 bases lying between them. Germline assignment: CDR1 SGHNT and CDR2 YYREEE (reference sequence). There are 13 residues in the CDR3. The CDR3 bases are TGTGCCAGCAGCTCCGGAGAAGGTATTGGCTACACCTTC. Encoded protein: CASSSGEGIGYTF. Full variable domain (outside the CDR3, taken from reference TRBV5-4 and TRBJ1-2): ETGVTQSPTHLIKTRGQQVTLRCSSQSGHNTVSWYQQALGQGPQFIFQYYREEENGRGNFPPRFSGLQFPNYSSELNVNALELDDSALYLCASSSGEGIGYTFGSGTRLTVV.

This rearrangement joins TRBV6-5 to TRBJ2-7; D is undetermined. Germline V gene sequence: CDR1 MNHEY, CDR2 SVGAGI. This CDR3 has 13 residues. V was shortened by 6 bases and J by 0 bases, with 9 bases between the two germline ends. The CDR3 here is CASSQDGSYEQYF. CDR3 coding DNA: TGTGCCAGCAGCCAGGACGGCTCCTACGAGCAGTACTTC.

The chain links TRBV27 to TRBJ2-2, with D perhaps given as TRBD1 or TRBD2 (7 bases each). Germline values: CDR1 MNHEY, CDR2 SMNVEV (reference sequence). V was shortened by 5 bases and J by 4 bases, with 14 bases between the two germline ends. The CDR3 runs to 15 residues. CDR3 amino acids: CASSGARGGTGELFF. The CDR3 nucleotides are TGTGCCAGCAGTGGCGCCAGGGGGGGCACCGGGGAGCTGTTTTTT.

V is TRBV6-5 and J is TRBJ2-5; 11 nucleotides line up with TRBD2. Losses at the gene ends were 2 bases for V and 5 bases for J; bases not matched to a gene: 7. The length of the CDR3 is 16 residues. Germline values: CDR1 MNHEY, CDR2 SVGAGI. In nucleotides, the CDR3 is TGTGCCAGCAGTTACGGAGTAGCGGGAGGGGGGGAGACCCAGTACTTC. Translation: CASSYGVAGGGETQYF.

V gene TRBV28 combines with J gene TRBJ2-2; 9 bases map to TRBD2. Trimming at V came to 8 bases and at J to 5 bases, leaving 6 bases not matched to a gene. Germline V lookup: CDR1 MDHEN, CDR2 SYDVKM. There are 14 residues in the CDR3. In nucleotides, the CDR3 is TGTGCCAGCTTTGAAGCGGGGGGAACCGGGGAGCTGTTTTTT. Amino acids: CASFEAGGTGELFF.

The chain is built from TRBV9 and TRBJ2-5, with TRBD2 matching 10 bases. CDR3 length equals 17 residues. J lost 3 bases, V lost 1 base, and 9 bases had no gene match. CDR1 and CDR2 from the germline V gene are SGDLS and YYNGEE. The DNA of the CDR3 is TGTGCCAGCAGCGTAATTGGGGCTAGCGGGAGAAAAGAGACCCAGTACTTC. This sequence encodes CASSVIGASGRKETQYF. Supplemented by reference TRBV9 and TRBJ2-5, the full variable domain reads DSGVTQTPKHLITATGQRVTLRCSPRSGDLSVYWYQQSLDQGLQFLIQYYNGEERAKGNILERFSAQQFPDLHSELNLSSLELGDSALYFCASSVIGASGRKETQYFGPGTRLLVL.

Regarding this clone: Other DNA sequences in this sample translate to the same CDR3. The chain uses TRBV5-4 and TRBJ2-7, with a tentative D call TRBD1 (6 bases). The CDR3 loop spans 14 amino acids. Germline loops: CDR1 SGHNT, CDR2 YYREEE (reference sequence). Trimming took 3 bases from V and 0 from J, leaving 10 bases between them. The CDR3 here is CASSSGTSSYEQYF. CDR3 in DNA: TGTGCCAGCAGCTCCGGGACATCCTCCTACGAGCAGTACTTC.

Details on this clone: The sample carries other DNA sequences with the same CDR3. The CDR3 region is CAWSVGTEAFF. The CDR3 nucleotides are TGTGCCTGGAGTGTTGGAACCGAAGCTTTCTTT. V and J are TRBV30 and TRBJ1-1; no clear D. CDR1 and CDR2 from the germline V gene are GTSNPN and SVGIG (reference sequence). V lost 0 bases and J 8 bases, leaving 7 bases between the germline ends. The CDR3 is 11 residues long.

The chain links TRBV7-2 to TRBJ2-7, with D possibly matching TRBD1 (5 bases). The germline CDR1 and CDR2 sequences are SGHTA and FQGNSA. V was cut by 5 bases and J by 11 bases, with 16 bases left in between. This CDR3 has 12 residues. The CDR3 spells CASSIDSSREYF. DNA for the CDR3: TGTGCCAGCAGCATCGACAGTTCTCGGGAGTACTTC. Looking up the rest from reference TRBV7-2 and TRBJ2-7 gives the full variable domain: GAGVSQSPSNKVTEKGKDVELRCDPISGHTALYWYRQSLGQGLEFLIYFQGNSAPDKSGLPSDRFSAERTGGSVSTLTIQRTQQEDSAVYLCASSIDSSREYFGPGTRLTVT.

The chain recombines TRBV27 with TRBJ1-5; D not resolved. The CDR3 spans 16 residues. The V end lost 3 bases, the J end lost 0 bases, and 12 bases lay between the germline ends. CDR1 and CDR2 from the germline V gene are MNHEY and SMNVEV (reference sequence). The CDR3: CASSFSAPYSNQPQHF. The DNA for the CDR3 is TGTGCCAGCAGTTTTTCGGCCCCTTATAGCAATCAGCCCCAGCATTTT.

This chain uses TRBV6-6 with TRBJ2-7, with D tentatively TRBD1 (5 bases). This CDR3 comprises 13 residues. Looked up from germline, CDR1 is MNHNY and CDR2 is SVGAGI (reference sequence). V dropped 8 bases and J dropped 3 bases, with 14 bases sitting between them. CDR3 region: CASSTTGYYEQYF. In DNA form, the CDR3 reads TGTGCCAGCTCAACAACAGGCTACTACGAGCAGTACTTC.

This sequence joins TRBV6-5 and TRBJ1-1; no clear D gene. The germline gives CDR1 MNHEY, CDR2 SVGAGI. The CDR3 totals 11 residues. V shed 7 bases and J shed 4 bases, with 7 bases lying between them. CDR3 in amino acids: CASKGSTEAFF. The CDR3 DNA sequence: TGTGCCAGCAAGGGATCCACTGAAGCTTTCTTT.

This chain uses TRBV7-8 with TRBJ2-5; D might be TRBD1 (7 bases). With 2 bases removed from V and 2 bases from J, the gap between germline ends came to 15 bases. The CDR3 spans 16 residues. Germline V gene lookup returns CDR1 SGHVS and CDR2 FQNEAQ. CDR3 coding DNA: TGTGCCAGCAGCTTAAGACAGGGACTCCCACAAGAGACCCAGTACTTC. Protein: CASSLRQGLPQETQYF.